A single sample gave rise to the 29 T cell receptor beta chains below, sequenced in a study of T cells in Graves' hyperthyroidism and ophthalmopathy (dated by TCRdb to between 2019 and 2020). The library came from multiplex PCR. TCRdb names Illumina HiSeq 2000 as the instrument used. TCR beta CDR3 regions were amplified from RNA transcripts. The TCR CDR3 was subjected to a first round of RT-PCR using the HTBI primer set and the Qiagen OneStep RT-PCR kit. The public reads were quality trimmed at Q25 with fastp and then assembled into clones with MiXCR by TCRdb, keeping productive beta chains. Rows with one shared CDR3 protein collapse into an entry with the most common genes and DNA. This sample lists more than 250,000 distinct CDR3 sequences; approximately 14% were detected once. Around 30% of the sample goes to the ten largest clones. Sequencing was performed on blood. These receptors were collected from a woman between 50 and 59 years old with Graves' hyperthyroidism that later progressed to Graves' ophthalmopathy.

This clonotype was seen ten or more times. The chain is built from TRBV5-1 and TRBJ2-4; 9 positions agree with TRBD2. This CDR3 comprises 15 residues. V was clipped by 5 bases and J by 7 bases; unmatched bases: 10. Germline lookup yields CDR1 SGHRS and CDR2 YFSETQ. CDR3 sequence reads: CASRAIAGDGNIQYF. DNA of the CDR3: TGCGCCAGCAGGGCCATAGCGGGAGACGGGAACATTCAGTACTTC.

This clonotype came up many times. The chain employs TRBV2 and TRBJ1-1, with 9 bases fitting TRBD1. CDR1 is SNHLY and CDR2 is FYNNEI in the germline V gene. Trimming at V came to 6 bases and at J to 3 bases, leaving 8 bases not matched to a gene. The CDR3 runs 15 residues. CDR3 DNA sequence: TGTGCCAGCAGGAAGGACAGGGGAGAATACACTGAAGCTTTCTTT. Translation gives CASRKDRGEYTEAFF.

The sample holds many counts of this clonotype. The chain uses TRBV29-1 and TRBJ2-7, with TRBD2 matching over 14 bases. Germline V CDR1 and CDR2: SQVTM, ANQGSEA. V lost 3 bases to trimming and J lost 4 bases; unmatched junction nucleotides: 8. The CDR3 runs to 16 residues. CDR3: CSVDPGTSGSVYEQYF. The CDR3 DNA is TGCAGCGTTGACCCCGGGACTAGCGGGAGTGTGTACGAGCAGTACTTC.

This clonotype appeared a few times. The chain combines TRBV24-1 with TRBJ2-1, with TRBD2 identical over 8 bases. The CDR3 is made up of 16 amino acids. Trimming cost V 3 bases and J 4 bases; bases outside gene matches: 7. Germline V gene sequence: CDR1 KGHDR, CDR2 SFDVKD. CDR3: CATSDPTSGVYNEQFF. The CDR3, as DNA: TGTGCCACCAGTGATCCTACTAGCGGAGTATACAATGAGCAGTTCTTC.

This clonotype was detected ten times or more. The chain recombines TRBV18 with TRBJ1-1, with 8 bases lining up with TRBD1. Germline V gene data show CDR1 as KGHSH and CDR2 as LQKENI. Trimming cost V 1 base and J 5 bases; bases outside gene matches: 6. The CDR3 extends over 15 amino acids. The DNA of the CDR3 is TGTGCCAGCTCACCACGGGACAGGCAGGGAACTGAAGCTTTCTTT. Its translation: CASSPRDRQGTEAFF.

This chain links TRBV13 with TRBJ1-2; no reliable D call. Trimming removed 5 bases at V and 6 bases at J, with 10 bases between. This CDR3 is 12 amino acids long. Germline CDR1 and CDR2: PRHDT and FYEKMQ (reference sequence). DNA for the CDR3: TGTGCCAGCAGCGCCCCAACTCATGGCTACACCTTC. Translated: CASSAPTHGYTF.

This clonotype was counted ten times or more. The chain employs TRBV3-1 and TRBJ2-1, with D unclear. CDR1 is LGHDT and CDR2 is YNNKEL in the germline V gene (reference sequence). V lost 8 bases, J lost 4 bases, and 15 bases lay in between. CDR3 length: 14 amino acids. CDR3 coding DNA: TGTGCCAGCGGGTTGGCGTCAGAATACAATGAGCAGTTCTTC. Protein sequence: CASGLASEYNEQFF.

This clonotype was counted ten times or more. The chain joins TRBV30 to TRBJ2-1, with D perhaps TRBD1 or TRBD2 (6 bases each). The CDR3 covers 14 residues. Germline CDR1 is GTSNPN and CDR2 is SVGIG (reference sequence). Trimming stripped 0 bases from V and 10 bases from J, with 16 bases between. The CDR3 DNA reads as TGTGCCTGGAGTGTAGGGGGGAGGTCGGGCGAGCAGTTCTTC. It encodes CAWSVGGRSGEQFF.

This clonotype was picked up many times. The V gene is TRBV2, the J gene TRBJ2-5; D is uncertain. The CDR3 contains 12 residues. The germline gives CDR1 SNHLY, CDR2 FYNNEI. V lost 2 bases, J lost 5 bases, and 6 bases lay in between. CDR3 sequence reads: CASSENFETQYF. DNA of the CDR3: TGTGCCAGCAGTGAAAATTTCGAGACCCAGTACTTC. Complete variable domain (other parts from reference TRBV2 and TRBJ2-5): EPEVTQTPSHQVTQMGQEVILRCVPISNHLYFYWYRQILGQKVEFLVSFYNNEISEKSEIFDDQFSVERPDGSNFTLKIRSTKLEDSAMYFCASSENFETQYFGPGTRLLVL.

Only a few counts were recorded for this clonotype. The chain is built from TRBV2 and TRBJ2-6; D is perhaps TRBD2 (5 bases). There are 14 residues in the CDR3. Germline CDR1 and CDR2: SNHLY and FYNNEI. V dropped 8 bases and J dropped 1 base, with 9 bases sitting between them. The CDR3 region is CASDRGSGANVLTF. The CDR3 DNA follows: TGTGCCAGCGATCGGGGTTCTGGGGCCAACGTCCTGACTTTC.

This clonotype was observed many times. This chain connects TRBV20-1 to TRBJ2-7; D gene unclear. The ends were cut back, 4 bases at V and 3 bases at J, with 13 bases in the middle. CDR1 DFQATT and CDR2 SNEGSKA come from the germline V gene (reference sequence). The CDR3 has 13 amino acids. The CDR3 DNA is TGCAGTGCTAAGCCCGGTTGGAGCTACGAGCAGTACTTC. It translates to CSAKPGWSYEQYF.

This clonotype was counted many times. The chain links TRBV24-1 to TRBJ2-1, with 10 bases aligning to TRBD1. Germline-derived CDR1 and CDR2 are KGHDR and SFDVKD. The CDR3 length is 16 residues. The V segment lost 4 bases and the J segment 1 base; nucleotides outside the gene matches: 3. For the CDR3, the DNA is TGTGCCACCAGTGAACCGGGACAGGGGTCCTACAATGAGCAGTTCTTC. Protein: CATSEPGQGSYNEQFF.

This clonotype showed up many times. The CDR3 DNA is TGTGCCAGCAGCCAAGAGGGGGCCGGATATTCCCGGGAGACCCAGTACTTC. Translation gives CASSQEGAGYSRETQYF. The V call is TRBV3-1, the J call TRBJ2-5, with a possible D match to TRBD1 (6 bases). Looked up from germline, CDR1 is LGHDT and CDR2 is YNNKEL (reference sequence). V dropped 0 bases and J dropped 5 bases, with 19 bases sitting between them. The CDR3 consists of 17 residues.

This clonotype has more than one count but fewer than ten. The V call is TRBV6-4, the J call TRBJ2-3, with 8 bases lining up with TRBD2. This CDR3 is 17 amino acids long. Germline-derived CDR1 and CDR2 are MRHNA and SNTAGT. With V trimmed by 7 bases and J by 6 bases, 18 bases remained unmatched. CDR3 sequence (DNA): TGTGCCAGCAATCCGACGAACCTGAGCGGGAGAGGGGATACGCAGTATTTT. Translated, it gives CASNPTNLSGRGDTQYF.

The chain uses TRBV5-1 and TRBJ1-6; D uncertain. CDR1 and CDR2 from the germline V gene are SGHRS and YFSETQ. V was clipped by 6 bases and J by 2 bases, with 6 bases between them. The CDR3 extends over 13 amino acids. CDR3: CASKETYNSPLHF. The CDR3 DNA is TGCGCCAGCAAGGAGACCTATAATTCACCCCTCCACTTT.

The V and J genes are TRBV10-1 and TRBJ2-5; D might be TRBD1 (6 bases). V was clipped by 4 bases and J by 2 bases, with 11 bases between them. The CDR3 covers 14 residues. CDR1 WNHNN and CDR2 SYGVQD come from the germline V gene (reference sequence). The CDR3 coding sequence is TGCGCCAGCAGTGCCGGGACACCTCAAGAGACCCAGTACTTC. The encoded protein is CASSAGTPQETQYF.

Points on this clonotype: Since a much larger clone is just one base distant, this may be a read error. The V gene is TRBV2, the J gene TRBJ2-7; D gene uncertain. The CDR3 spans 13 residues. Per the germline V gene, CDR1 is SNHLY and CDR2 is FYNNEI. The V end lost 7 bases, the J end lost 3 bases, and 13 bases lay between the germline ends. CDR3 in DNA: TGTGCCAGCACCACGGAACAGAGCTACGAGCAGTACTTC. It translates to CASTTEQSYEQYF.

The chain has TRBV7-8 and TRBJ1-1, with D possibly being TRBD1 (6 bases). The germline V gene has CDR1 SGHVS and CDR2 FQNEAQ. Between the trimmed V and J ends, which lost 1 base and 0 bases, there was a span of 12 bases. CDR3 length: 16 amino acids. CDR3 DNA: TGTGCCAGCAGCTTAGGGGGGGGGCTGATGAACACTGAAGCTTTCTTT. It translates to CASSLGGGLMNTEAFF.

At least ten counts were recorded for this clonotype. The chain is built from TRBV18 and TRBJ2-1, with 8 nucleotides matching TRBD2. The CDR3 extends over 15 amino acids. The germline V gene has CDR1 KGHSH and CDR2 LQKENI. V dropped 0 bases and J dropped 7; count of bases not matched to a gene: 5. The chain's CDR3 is CASSPPRTSRNEQFF. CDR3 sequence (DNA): TGTGCCAGCTCACCACCGCGGACTAGCAGAAATGAGCAGTTCTTC.

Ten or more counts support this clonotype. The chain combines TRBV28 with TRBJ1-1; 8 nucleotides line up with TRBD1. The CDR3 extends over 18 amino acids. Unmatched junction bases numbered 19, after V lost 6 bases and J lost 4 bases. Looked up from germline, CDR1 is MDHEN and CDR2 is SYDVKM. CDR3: CASRMRWGRGQKGTEAFF. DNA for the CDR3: TGTGCCAGCAGGATGCGTTGGGGCAGGGGGCAAAAAGGCACTGAAGCTTTCTTT.

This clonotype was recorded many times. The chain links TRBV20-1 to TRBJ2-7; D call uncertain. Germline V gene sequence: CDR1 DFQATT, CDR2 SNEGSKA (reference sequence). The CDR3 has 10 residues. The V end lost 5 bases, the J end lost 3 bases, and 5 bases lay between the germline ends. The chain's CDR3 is CSADFYEQYF. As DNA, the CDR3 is TGCAGTGCTGACTTCTACGAGCAGTACTTC.

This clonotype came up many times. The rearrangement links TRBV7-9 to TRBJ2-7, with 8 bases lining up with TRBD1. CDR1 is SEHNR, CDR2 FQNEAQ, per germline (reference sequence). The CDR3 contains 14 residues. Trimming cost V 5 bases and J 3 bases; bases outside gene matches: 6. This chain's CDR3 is CASSRGTGVYEQYF. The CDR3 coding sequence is TGTGCCAGCAGCCGGGGGACAGGCGTCTACGAGCAGTACTTC. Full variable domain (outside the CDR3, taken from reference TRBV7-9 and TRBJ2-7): DTGVSQNPRHKITKRGQNVTFRCDPISEHNRLYWYRQTLGQGPEFLTYFQNEAQLEKSRLLSDRFSAERPKGSFSTLEIQRTEQGDSAMYLCASSRGTGVYEQYFGPGTRLTVT.

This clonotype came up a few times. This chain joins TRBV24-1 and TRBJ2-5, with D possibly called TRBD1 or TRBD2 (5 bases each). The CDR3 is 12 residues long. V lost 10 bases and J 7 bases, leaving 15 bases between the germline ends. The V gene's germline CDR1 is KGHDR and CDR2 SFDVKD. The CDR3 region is CATSEGWGTQYF. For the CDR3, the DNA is TGTGCCACTTCAGAGGGGTGGGGGACCCAGTACTTC.

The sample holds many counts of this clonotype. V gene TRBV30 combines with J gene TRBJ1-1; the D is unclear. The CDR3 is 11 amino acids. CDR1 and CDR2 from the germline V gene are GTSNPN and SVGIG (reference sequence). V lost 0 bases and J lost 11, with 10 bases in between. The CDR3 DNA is TGTGCCTGGAGTGTTGGGCGGCTGGCTTTCTTT. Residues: CAWSVGRLAFF.

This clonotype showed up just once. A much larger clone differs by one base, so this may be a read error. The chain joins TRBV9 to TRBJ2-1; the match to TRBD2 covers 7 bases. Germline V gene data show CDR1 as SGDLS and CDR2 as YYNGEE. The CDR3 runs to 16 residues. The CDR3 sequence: CVSSVGAGEGYNEQFF. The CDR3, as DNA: TGTGTCAGCAGCGTAGGGGCGGGAGAAGGCTACAATGAGCAGTTCTTC.

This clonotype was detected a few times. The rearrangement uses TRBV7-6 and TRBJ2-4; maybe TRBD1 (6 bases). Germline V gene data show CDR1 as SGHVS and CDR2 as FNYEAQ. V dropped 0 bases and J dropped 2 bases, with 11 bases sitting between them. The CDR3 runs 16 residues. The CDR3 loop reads CASSLAQGGTKNIQYF. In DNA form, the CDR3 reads TGTGCCAGCAGCTTAGCGCAAGGGGGAACCAAAAACATTCAGTACTTC.

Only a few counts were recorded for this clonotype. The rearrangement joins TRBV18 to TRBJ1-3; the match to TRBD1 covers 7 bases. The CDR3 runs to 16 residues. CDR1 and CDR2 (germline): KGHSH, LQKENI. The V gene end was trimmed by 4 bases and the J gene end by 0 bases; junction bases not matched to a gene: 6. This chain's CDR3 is CASSLLQGSSGNTIYF. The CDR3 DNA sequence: TGTGCCAGCTCACTACTACAGGGGAGCTCTGGAAACACCATATATTTT.

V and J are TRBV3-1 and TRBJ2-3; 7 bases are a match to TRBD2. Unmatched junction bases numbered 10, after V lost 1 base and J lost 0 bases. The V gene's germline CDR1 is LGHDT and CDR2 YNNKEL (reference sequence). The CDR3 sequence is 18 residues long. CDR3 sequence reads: CASSQAFVGEGSTDTQYF. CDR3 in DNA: TGTGCCAGCAGCCAAGCTTTCGTCGGGGAGGGGAGCACAGATACGCAGTATTTT.

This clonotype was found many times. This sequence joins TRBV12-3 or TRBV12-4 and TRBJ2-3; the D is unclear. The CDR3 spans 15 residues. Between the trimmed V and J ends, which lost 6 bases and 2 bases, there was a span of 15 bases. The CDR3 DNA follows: TGTGCCAGCAGGGGAAAAGGCTACTTCACAGATACGCAGTATTTT. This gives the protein CASRGKGYFTDTQYF.